A single sample gave rise to the 32 T cell receptor beta chains below, sequenced in a study of CD4 T cells in relation to SARS-CoV-2 and coronaviruses (dated by TCRdb to the early 2020s). Library preparation was by the immunoSEQ multiplex PCR assay. TCRdb carries this immuneACCESS record with in-frame sequences only. Its versions omit some clonotypes, under half of them owing to an unresolved V gene in the studies checked, with the rest unexplained. The sample table holds 38,000 or so clones, of which roughly 80% were seen once. Around 6.6% of the sample belongs to the ten largest clones. Their specific antigens are unknown. Source material: naive CD4+ T cells from PBMCs, cultured in vitro. The cell subset or site label of this sample denotes: naive CD4+ T cells isolated by negative enrichment. The receptors stem from an adult with COVID-19.

This chain connects TRBV5-1 to TRBJ2-5; 13 positions match TRBD2. Germline V gene sequence: CDR1 SGHRS, CDR2 YFSETQ. The trim removed 4 bases at V and 5 bases at J, leaving 8 bases unmatched. This CDR3 spans 16 amino acids. CDR3 in DNA: TGCGCCAGCAGCCCGAAACTAGCGGGAGGGCGGGAGACCCAGTACTTC. Translating gives CASSPKLAGGRETQYF.

This rearrangement joins TRBV12-3 or TRBV12-4 to TRBJ2-1; D remains ambiguous. The CDR3 loop spans 12 amino acids. V dropped 3 bases and J dropped 7 bases, with 7 bases sitting between them. In nucleotides, the CDR3 is TGTGCCAGCAGTTTCATAGTAAATGAGCAGTTCTTC. This codes for CASSFIVNEQFF.

This chain connects TRBV18 to TRBJ1-5; no firm D call. Between the trimmed V and J ends, which lost 6 bases and 3 bases, there was a span of 12 bases. Per germline, CDR1 KGHSH and CDR2 LQKENI. The CDR3 covers 14 residues. The CDR3 nucleotides are TGTGCCAGCTCCGCGAGTGTACTCAATCAGCCCCAGCATTTT. Translating it yields CASSASVLNQPQHF.

The rearrangement links TRBV6-5 to TRBJ2-1; no firm D call. The V and J ends lost 0 bases and 4 bases respectively, with 4 bases between them. This CDR3 has 13 residues. Germline CDR1 is MNHEY and CDR2 is SVGAGI. CDR3 nucleotides: TGTGCCAGCAGTTACTCCAGGTACAATGAGCAGTTCTTC. This gives the protein CASSYSRYNEQFF.

The chain couples TRBV28 to TRBJ1-2; unclear D gene. CDR1 and CDR2 from the germline V gene are MDHEN and SYDVKM. Trimming left V 8 bases short and J 6 bases short, with 13 bases between. The length of the CDR3 is 12 residues. CDR3 nucleotides: TGTGCCAGCTCTATCTCGGCAGATGGCTACACCTTC. This translates into CASSISADGYTF.

The chain is built from TRBV4-1 and TRBJ1-1, with 11 bases that match TRBD1. Germline V CDR1 and CDR2: MGHRA, YSYEKL. Trimming took 2 bases from V and 1 from J; bases not matched to a gene: 9. The length of the CDR3 is 18 residues. This CDR3 reads CASSQWFLGTGGNTEAFF. CDR3 coding DNA: TGCGCCAGCAGCCAATGGTTTCTCGGGACAGGGGGGAACACTGAAGCTTTCTTT.

The J gene is TRBJ2-5, the V gene TRBV5-1; D gene ambiguous. Trimming cost V 7 bases and J 1 base, with 11 bases left between them. There are 13 residues in the CDR3. Germline V gene data show CDR1 as SGHRS and CDR2 as YFSETQ. Written as DNA, the CDR3 is TGCGCCAGCGGACCTGAATTCCAAGAGACCCAGTACTTC. The encoded protein is CASGPEFQETQYF.

The rearrangement uses TRBV27 and TRBJ2-7; TRBD1 matches 7 bases. Per germline, CDR1 MNHEY and CDR2 SMNVEV (reference sequence). V was clipped by 6 bases and J by 6 bases; unmatched bases: 2. The CDR3 contains 11 residues. In nucleotides, the CDR3 is TGTGCCAGCAGGACAGGGCTCGAGCAGTACTTC. Translating it yields CASRTGLEQYF.

This chain connects TRBV2 to TRBJ2-1, with 8 positions matching TRBD2. The CDR3 sequence is 15 residues long. CDR1 is SNHLY, CDR2 FYNNEI, per germline. V lost 3 bases to trimming and J lost 3 bases; unmatched junction nucleotides: 4. The CDR3 region has the DNA TGTGCCAGCAGTGAGCGGGAGGCTAACTACAATGAGCAGTTCTTC. Its translation: CASSEREANYNEQFF. The whole variable domain, filled in from reference TRBV2 and TRBJ2-1, reads EPEVTQTPSHQVTQMGQEVILRCVPISNHLYFYWYRQILGQKVEFLVSFYNNEISEKSEIFDDQFSVERPDGSNFTLKIRSTKLEDSAMYFCASSEREANYNEQFFGPGTRLTVL.

This sequence joins TRBV7-2 and TRBJ2-1; the D gene is possibly TRBD2 (6 bases). There are 15 residues in the CDR3. The V and J ends lost 6 bases and 5 bases respectively, with 17 bases between them. Germline CDR1 and CDR2: SGHTA and FQGNSA. In nucleotides, the CDR3 is TGTGCCAGCAGTATTACGCGGGACCTAGACAATGAGCAGTTCTTC. It specifies CASSITRDLDNEQFF.

The chain couples TRBV4-1 to TRBJ1-6; D may be TRBD1 (6 bases). The CDR3 is made up of 16 amino acids. Trimming stripped 4 bases from V and 7 bases from J, with 17 bases between. Germline V lookup: CDR1 MGHRA, CDR2 YSYEKL. This chain's CDR3 is CASSLHIGGRNSPLHF. DNA of the CDR3: TGCGCCAGCAGCCTACACATTGGGGGGCGAAATTCACCCCTCCACTTT.

CDR3 residues: CASSFVEDTEAFF. The CDR3 nucleotides read TGTGCCAGCAGTTTTGTAGAGGACACTGAAGCTTTCTTT. The chain combines TRBV12-3 or TRBV12-4 with TRBJ1-1; D is uncertain. The CDR3 is 13 residues long. Trimming removed 3 bases from V and 3 bases from J, with 8 bases in between.

Concerning this clone itself: At one boundary the junction diverges from the germline segment, which might be a read error. The chain recombines TRBV15 with TRBJ2-7, with 9 bases identical to TRBD1. This CDR3 has 14 residues. From germline, CDR1 is LNHNV and CDR2 YYDKDF (reference sequence). CDR3 amino acids: CATRRDRGAYEQYF. The CDR3 coding sequence is TGTGCCACCAGGAGAGACAGGGGGGCCTACGAGCAGTACTTC.

This clone showed up just a few times. The chain is built from TRBV28 and TRBJ1-5, with D uncertain. This CDR3 is 12 amino acids long. Trimming cost V 2 bases and J 4 bases, with 3 bases left between them. Germline values: CDR1 MDHEN, CDR2 SYDVKM. As DNA, the CDR3 is TGTGCCAGCAGTTTACGTAATCAGCCCCAGCATTTT. Translation: CASSLRNQPQHF.

V usage is TRBV6-4 and J usage is TRBJ2-2; D is ambiguous. The length of the CDR3 is 13 residues. Per germline, CDR1 MRHNA and CDR2 SNTAGT. The V and J ends lost 3 bases and 5 bases respectively, with 7 bases between them. CDR3 coding DNA: TGTGCCAGCAGTGATCAGTTGACCGGGGAGCTGTTTTTT. Amino acid sequence: CASSDQLTGELFF.

The chain couples TRBV18 to TRBJ2-5; D is unresolved. The CDR3 has 12 amino acids. The V gene lost 4 bases and the J gene lost 0 bases, with 3 bases spanning the gap. Per the germline V gene, CDR1 is KGHSH and CDR2 is LQKENI. Here the CDR3 reads CASSQYQETQYF. The CDR3 nucleotides are TGTGCCAGCTCACAGTACCAAGAGACCCAGTACTTC.

The genes are TRBV7-2 and TRBJ1-2; perhaps TRBD1 as D (5 bases). With 1 base removed from V and 8 bases from J, the gap between germline ends came to 14 bases. The CDR3 extends over 14 amino acids. The V gene's germline CDR1 is SGHTA and CDR2 FQGNSA. In nucleotides, the CDR3 is TGTGCCAGCAGCTTAGTAGCCAGGGCAGGGGGCTACACCTTC. This encodes CASSLVARAGGYTF.

The chain's CDR3 is CASSKGNRSSSYNEQFF. The CDR3 region has the DNA TGTGCCAGCAGCAAAGGAAACCGCAGTAGCTCCTACAATGAGCAGTTCTTC. This sequence joins TRBV21-1 and TRBJ2-1. TRBV21-1 is assigned pseudogene status. The CDR3 totals 17 residues.

J is TRBJ2-7 and V is TRBV7-8, with 9 bases aligning to TRBD2. Trimming cost V 4 bases and J 0 bases; bases outside gene matches: 10. CDR3 length: 17 residues. Germline CDR1 SGHVS, CDR2 FQNEAQ. The CDR3 here is CASSSQAGGPYSYEQYF. The CDR3 region has the DNA TGTGCCAGCAGCTCGCAGGCGGGAGGGCCCTACTCCTACGAGCAGTACTTC.

The V and J genes are TRBV9 and TRBJ2-5, with D hard to call. This CDR3 is built from 13 residues. Germline V CDR1 and CDR2: SGDLS, YYNGEE. Trimming took 7 bases from V and 2 from J, leaving 12 bases between them. The CDR3 nucleotides are TGTGCCAGCTCCCGGGCACCTCAAGAGACCCAGTACTTC. It codes for CASSRAPQETQYF.

This CDR3 reads CASSLSSLLSRGGPFYEQYF. The CDR3 bases are TGTGCCAGCAGTTTATCGTCCCTACTCTCCAGGGGGGGACCCTTCTACGAGCAGTACTTC. This rearrangement joins TRBV27 to TRBJ2-7; D could derive from TRBD1 or TRBD2 (7 bases each). Trimming took 0 bases from V and 3 from J, leaving 27 bases between them. The CDR3 sequence is 20 residues long. Germline V gives CDR1 MNHEY, CDR2 SMNVEV (reference sequence).

The chain couples TRBV28 to TRBJ1-5, with unresolved D. Trimming pared 6 bases from V and 4 bases from J, leaving 7 bases between. Germline V CDR1 and CDR2: MDHEN, SYDVKM. The CDR3 runs 12 residues. The CDR3 spells CASSNRNQPQHF. The CDR3 bases are TGTGCCAGCAGCAACCGAAATCAGCCCCAGCATTTT.

The V call is TRBV28, the J call TRBJ1-1; D is perhaps TRBD1 (5 bases). Germline V lookup: CDR1 MDHEN, CDR2 SYDVKM. The ends were cut back, 3 bases at V and 4 bases at J, with 12 bases in the middle. This CDR3 has 14 amino acids. CDR3 in amino acids: CASSFLGPATEAFF. The CDR3, as DNA: TGTGCCAGCAGTTTCCTGGGGCCGGCCACTGAAGCTTTCTTT.

The V gene is TRBV15, the J gene TRBJ2-5; the D is unclear. The CDR3 loop spans 13 amino acids. The V gene's germline CDR1 is LNHNV and CDR2 YYDKDF (reference sequence). V lost 0 bases and J 4 bases, leaving 6 bases between the germline ends. As DNA, the CDR3 is TGTGCCACCAGCAGAGATTTCAGAGAGACCCAGTACTTC. This gives the protein CATSRDFRETQYF.

This chain uses TRBV4-1 with TRBJ2-7; TRBD2 matches 8 bases. Germline V lookup: CDR1 MGHRA, CDR2 YSYEKL. The CDR3 runs 15 residues. V lost 4 bases, J lost 0 bases, and 5 bases stayed unmatched. The CDR3, as DNA: TGCGCCAGCAGCCGGGGGACTAGGCGCTCCTACGAGCAGTACTTC. This gives the protein CASSRGTRRSYEQYF.

The chain has TRBV27 and TRBJ2-7; possibly TRBD1 for D (7 bases). The CDR3 consists of 16 residues. The germline V gene encodes CDR1 MNHEY and CDR2 SMNVEV (reference sequence). The ends were cut back, 5 bases at V and 6 bases at J, with 23 bases in the middle. The CDR3 here is CASSKTAGQLRGEQYF. The CDR3 coding sequence is TGTGCCAGCAGTAAAACGGCGGGACAGTTGAGGGGCGAGCAGTACTTC.

The chain carries TRBV7-9 and TRBJ2-5; 9 positions agree with TRBD1. With 5 bases clipped from V and 5 bases from J, the junction kept 3 bases outside the gene matches. In germline, CDR1 is SEHNR, CDR2 FQNEAQ (reference sequence). The CDR3 totals 13 residues. The chain's CDR3 is CASSPGTGETQYF. DNA of the CDR3: TGTGCCAGCAGCCCCGGGACAGGGGAGACCCAGTACTTC.

This clone appeared a few times. The chain links TRBV6-5 to TRBJ1-6, with 8 nucleotides matching TRBD1. Germline trimming cut 5 bases from V and 10 bases from J; bases unmatched to any gene: 7. Germline loops: CDR1 MNHEY, CDR2 SVGAGI. This CDR3 contains 14 residues. The CDR3 is CASSRDRFNSPLHF. The CDR3 nucleotides read TGTGCCAGCAGTAGGGACAGGTTCAACTCACCCCTCCACTTT.

The V gene is TRBV5-1, the J gene TRBJ2-2, with D perhaps assigned TRBD1 or TRBD2 (7 bases each). The germline V and J ends were trimmed by 7 bases and 3 bases, with 28 bases remaining between them. The germline V gene has CDR1 SGHRS and CDR2 YFSETQ. The length of the CDR3 is 19 residues. The CDR3 DNA sequence: TGCGCCAGCCCTACTCGGGGGGCAGGGGGAGGTCGGGACACCGGGGAGCTGTTTTTT. Translated: CASPTRGAGGGRDTGELFF.

This clone was seen more than once but under ten times. J is TRBJ2-7 and V is TRBV19, with 9 bases aligning to TRBD1. Germline V gene sequence: CDR1 LNHDA, CDR2 SQIVND (reference sequence). V dropped 10 bases and J dropped 3; count of bases not matched to a gene: 13. The CDR3 loop spans 15 amino acids. CDR3 sequence: CATSSPGQGFYEQYF. The DNA for the CDR3 is TGTGCCACCTCCTCCCCGGGACAGGGATTCTACGAGCAGTACTTC.

V usage is TRBV3-1 (or the pseudogene TRBV3-2) and J usage is TRBJ1-6; D is ambiguous. Germline-derived CDR1 and CDR2 are LGHDT and YNNKEL (reference sequence). Trimming removed 1 base from V and 0 bases from J, with 7 bases in between. This CDR3 contains 16 residues. The DNA of the CDR3 is TGTGCCAGCAGCCAAGTTTTGGGCTCCTATAATTCACCCCTCCACTTT. Its translation is CASSQVLGSYNSPLHF.

The chain uses TRBV5-8 and TRBJ2-1; the match to TRBD2 covers 9 bases. Germline values: CDR1 SGHTS, CDR2 YDEGEE. V lost 3 bases, J lost 4 bases, and 8 bases stayed unmatched. The length of the CDR3 is 16 residues. CDR3 residues: CASSWGGTSSYNEQFF. Here the CDR3 DNA reads TGTGCCAGCAGCTGGGGAGGGACTAGCAGTTACAATGAGCAGTTCTTC. The entire variable domain, with the rest obtained from reference TRBV5-8 and TRBJ2-1, is as follows: EAGVTQSPTHLIKTRGQQATLRCSPISGHTSVYWYQQALGLGLQFLLWYDEGEERNRGNFPPRFSGRQFPNYSSELNVNALELEDSALYLCASSWGGTSSYNEQFFGPGTRLTVL.